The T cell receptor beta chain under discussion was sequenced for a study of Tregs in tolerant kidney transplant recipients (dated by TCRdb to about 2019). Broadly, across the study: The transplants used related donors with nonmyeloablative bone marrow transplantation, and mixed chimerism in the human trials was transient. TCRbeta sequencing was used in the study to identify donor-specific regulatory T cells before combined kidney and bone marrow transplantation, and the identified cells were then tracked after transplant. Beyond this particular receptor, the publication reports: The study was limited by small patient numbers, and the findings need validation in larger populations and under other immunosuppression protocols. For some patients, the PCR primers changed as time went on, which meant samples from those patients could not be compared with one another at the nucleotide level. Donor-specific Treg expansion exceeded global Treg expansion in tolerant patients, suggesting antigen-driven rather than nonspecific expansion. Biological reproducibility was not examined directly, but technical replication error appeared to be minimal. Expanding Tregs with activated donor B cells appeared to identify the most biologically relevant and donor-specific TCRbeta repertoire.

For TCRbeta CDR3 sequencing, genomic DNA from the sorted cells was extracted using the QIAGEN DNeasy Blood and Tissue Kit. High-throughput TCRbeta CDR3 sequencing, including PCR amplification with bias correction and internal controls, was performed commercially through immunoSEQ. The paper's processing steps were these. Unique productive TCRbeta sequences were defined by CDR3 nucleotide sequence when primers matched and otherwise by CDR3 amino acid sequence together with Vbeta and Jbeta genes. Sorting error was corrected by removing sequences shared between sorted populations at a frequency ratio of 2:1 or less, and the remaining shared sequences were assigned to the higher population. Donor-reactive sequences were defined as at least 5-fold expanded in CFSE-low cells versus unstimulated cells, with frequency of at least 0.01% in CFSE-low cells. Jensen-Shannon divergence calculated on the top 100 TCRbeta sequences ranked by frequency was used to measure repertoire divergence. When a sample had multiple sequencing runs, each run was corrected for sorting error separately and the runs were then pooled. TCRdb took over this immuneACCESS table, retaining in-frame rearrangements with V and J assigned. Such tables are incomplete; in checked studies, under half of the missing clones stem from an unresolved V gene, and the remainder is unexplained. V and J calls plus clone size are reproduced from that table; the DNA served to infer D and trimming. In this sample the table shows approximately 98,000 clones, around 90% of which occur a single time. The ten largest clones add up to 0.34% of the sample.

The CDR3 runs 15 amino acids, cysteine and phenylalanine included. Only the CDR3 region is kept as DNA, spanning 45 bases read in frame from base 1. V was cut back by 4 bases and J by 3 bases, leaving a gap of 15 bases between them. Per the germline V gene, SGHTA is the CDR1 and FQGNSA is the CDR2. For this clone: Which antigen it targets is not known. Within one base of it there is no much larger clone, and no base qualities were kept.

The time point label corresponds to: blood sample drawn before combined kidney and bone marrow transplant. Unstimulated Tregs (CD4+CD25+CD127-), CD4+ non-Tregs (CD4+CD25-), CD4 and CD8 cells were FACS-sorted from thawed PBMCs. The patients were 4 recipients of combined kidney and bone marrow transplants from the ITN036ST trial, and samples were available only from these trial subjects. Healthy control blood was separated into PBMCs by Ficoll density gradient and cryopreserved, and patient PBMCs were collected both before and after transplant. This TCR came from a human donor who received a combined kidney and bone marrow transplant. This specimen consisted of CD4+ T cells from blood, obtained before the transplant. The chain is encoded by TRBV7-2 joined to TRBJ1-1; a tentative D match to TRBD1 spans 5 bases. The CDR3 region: CASSYRDSDHTEAFF. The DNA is TGTGCCAGCAGCTATCGCGACAGTGATCACACTGAAGCTTTCTTT.